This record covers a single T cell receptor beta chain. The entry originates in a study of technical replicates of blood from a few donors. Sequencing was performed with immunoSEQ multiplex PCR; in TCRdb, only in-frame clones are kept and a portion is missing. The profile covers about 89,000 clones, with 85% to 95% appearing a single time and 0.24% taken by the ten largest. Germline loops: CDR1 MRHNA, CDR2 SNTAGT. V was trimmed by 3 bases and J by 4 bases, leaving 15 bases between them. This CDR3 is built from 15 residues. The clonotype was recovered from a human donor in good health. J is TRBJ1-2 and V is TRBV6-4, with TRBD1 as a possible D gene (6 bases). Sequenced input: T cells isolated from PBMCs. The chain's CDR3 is CASSELAGVSYGYTF. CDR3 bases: TGTGCCAGCAGTGAGTTGGCAGGGGTTAGCTATGGCTACACCTTC.